This TCR beta chain originates from a study of control samples from healthy donors and cancer patients. Using immunoSEQ multiplex PCR, the repertoire was profiled, and TCRdb retains in-frame clones only, with some absent. The table lists 150,000 or so clones, about 86% of them singletons. This CDR3 spans 16 amino acids. Trimming shortened V by 0 bases and J by 6 bases, and 17 bases separated the two germline ends. Germline V gives CDR1 MNHEY, CDR2 SVGAGI. The TCR comes from a man younger than 30 in good health. The chain employs TRBV6-5 and TRBJ1-1; D is possibly TRBD1 (5 bases). The sequenced material came from blood. The CDR3 sequence: CASSYSGGGSEAEAFF. In DNA, the CDR3 is TGTGCCAGCAGTTACTCCGGTGGGGGTTCTGAAGCTGAAGCTTTCTTT.